A selection of T cell receptor beta chains follows, all from one sample in a study of blood T cell repertoires in COVID-19. Sequencing used immunoSEQ multiplex PCR; TCRdb keeps in-frame clones, though not all of them. The data show 110,000 to 150,000 clones, 85% to 90% seen once. The sequenced sample was PBMCs or T cells enriched from blood (not recorded which). The receptors originated from a man aged 60 to 75 who had recovered from COVID-19. Each CDR3 is given with its conserved first and last residue. The order of the fields is CDR3 DNA, CDR3 protein, J gene, clone size, V gene, D gene. A D gene is named only where the DNA matches it firmly. Expanded clones get a size class; other rows say once, few or many, or leave the size out.

CDR3 DNA: TGTGCCAGCAGTTTCGGGACAGGGGGCAAACTGTTTTTT
CDR3 protein: CASSFGTGGKLFF
J gene: TRBJ1-4
clone size: many
V gene: TRBV12-3/TRBV12-4
D gene: TRBD1

CDR3 DNA: TGTGCCAGCAGAGACAGAAACTATGGCTACACCTTC
CDR3 protein: CASRDRNYGYTF
J gene: TRBJ1-2
clone size: NA
V gene: TRBV2
D gene: NA

CDR3 DNA: TGCGCCAGCAGCTCGACTATCACAGACGGCCCTAACTATGGCTACACCTTC
CDR3 protein: CASSSTITDGPNYGYTF
J gene: TRBJ1-2
clone size: NA
V gene: TRBV5-1
D gene: NA

CDR3 DNA: TGTGCCAGCAGTCTGACGGGGACCTACGAGCAGTACTTC
CDR3 protein: CASSLTGTYEQYF
J gene: TRBJ2-7
clone size: NA
V gene: TRBV28
D gene: NA

CDR3 DNA: TGTGCCAGCAGCCAAGGGACAGGGAGTCATTCACCCCTCCACTTT
CDR3 protein: CASSQGTGSHSPLHF
J gene: TRBJ1-6
clone size: NA
V gene: TRBV3-1/TRBV3-2
D gene: TRBD1

CDR3 DNA: TGTGCCACCAGTGCTACCGGGGAGCTGTTTTTT
CDR3 protein: CATSATGELFF
J gene: TRBJ2-2
clone size: NA
V gene: TRBV24-1
D gene: NA

CDR3 DNA: TGTGCCAGCAGCCCGAAGGCCGCCGGGACAGGGGAAAAAGCTTTCTTT
CDR3 protein: CASSPKAAGTGEKAFF
J gene: TRBJ1-1
clone size: few
V gene: TRBV5-6
D gene: TRBD1

CDR3 DNA: TGCAGCGTCCCCAGGGGCACTGAAGCTTTCTTT
CDR3 protein: CSVPRGTEAFF
J gene: TRBJ1-1
clone size: NA
V gene: TRBV29-1
D gene: NA

CDR3 DNA: TGTGCCAGTAGTATCGACTTGACCGGGGAGCTGTTTTTT
CDR3 protein: CASSIDLTGELFF
J gene: TRBJ2-2
clone size: NA
V gene: TRBV19
D gene: NA

CDR3 DNA: TGTGCCACAGGTCAGCGGGAAGCCCCAGGGACCCAGTACTTC
CDR3 protein: CATGQREAPGTQYF
J gene: TRBJ2-5
clone size: NA
V gene: TRBV15
D gene: TRBD2

CDR3 DNA: TGTGCCAGCAGCTCTGAGAACAGGGCCCTGTTTTTT
CDR3 protein: CASSSENRALFF
J gene: TRBJ1-4
clone size: NA
V gene: TRBV7-2
D gene: NA

CDR3 DNA: TGTGCCAGCAGCCCCCGTTGGGCTAGCGGGGAGGGTGCAGGGACCCAGTACTTC
CDR3 protein: CASSPRWASGEGAGTQYF
J gene: TRBJ2-5
clone size: NA
V gene: TRBV11-2
D gene: TRBD2

CDR3 DNA: TGTGCCAGCAGACCTCCGGGACAGTATGGCTACACCTTC
CDR3 protein: CASRPPGQYGYTF
J gene: TRBJ1-2
clone size: NA
V gene: TRBV6-5
D gene: TRBD1

CDR3 DNA: TGTGCCAGCAGCTTAGCGGGGCATGACATATCCTACGAGCAGTACTTC
CDR3 protein: CASSLAGHDISYEQYF
J gene: TRBJ2-7
clone size: few
V gene: TRBV7-6
D gene: NA

CDR3 DNA: TGTGCCAGCAGCTTGGGGAGGGGCTCTGGGGCCAACGTCCTGACTTTC
CDR3 protein: CASSLGRGSGANVLTF
J gene: TRBJ2-6
clone size: NA
V gene: TRBV5-4
D gene: NA

CDR3 DNA: TGTGCCAGCAAAACCGCCGGACAGGGACTGTTCTTC
CDR3 protein: CASKTAGQGLFF
J gene: TRBJ2-1
clone size: once
V gene: TRBV28
D gene: TRBD1

CDR3 DNA: TGTGCCAGCAGCCGCAGGGGAAGCACCGGGGAGCTGTTTTTT
CDR3 protein: CASSRRGSTGELFF
J gene: TRBJ2-2
clone size: NA
V gene: TRBV3-1/TRBV3-2
D gene: NA

CDR3 DNA: TGTGCCAGCAGCTTCGGAACAAAAACGACTAGCCTTTACGAGCAGTACTTC
CDR3 protein: CASSFGTKTTSLYEQYF
J gene: TRBJ2-7
clone size: NA
V gene: TRBV11-3
D gene: TRBD2

CDR3 DNA: TGTGCCAGCAGCCAGGACAGCAACGAGCAGTACTTC
CDR3 protein: CASSQDSNEQYF
J gene: TRBJ2-7
clone size: NA
V gene: TRBV11-3
D gene: NA

CDR3 DNA: TGTGCCTGGCAGGGGTTCTATGGCTACACCTTC
CDR3 protein: CAWQGFYGYTF
J gene: TRBJ1-2
clone size: NA
V gene: TRBV30
D gene: NA

CDR3 DNA: TGTGCCAGCAGCCCAAACGACAGGGCGTCCTCCGAGCAGTACTTC
CDR3 protein: CASSPNDRASSEQYF
J gene: TRBJ2-7
clone size: NA
V gene: TRBV5-5
D gene: TRBD1

CDR3 DNA: TGTGCCAGCAGCTTAGCTGGACTAGCGGGATCCTACGAGCAGTACTTC
CDR3 protein: CASSLAGLAGSYEQYF
J gene: TRBJ2-7
clone size: few
V gene: TRBV7-8
D gene: TRBD2

CDR3 DNA: TGTGCCAGCAGCCCGGGGTATGAGGATCGCACTGAAGCTTTCTTT
CDR3 protein: CASSPGYEDRTEAFF
J gene: TRBJ1-1
clone size: NA
V gene: TRBV5-4
D gene: NA

CDR3 DNA: TGTGCCATCAAAAACGGGAGCTCCTATAATTCACCCCTCCACTTT
CDR3 protein: CAIKNGSSYNSPLHF
J gene: TRBJ1-6
clone size: NA
V gene: TRBV10-3
D gene: NA

CDR3 DNA: TGTGCCATTCCCCGGGATACCTGGGGCGAGCAGTACTTC
CDR3 protein: CAIPRDTWGEQYF
J gene: TRBJ2-7
clone size: NA
V gene: TRBV2
D gene: NA